This TCR beta chain was obtained from a study of cytomegalovirus exposure and HLA in healthy donors. In this sample, this clone turned up once. Antigen specificity is unknown. Whole-study results and caveats: In a later analysis, common viral pathogens appeared linked to several of the most significant clusters. The classifier, whose performance was assessed in both the original and validation cohorts, reportedly diagnosed cytomegalovirus status with high specificity and sensitivity.

PCR employed 60 Vbeta and 13 Jbeta primers. The data were produced by immunoSEQ multiplex PCR, yet TCRdb's version contains in-frame clones alone and is incomplete. Found here are about 160,000 clones, around 80% of them singletons; the top ten hold about 6.8%. Looked up from germline, CDR1 is SGHRS and CDR2 is YFSETQ. The CDR3 is made up of 16 amino acids. The V gene lost 0 bases and the J gene lost 2 bases, with 13 bases spanning the gap. This chain links TRBV5-1 with TRBJ2-3; no reliable D call. The sequence came from a man aged 45-65 years in good health and CMV-seropositive. The sequencing sample was made of PBMCs. CDR3 DNA sequence: TGCGCCAGCAGCTTGGCCGGTGTCTCTATCACAGATACGCAGTATTTT. Amino acids: CASSLAGVSITDTQYF.